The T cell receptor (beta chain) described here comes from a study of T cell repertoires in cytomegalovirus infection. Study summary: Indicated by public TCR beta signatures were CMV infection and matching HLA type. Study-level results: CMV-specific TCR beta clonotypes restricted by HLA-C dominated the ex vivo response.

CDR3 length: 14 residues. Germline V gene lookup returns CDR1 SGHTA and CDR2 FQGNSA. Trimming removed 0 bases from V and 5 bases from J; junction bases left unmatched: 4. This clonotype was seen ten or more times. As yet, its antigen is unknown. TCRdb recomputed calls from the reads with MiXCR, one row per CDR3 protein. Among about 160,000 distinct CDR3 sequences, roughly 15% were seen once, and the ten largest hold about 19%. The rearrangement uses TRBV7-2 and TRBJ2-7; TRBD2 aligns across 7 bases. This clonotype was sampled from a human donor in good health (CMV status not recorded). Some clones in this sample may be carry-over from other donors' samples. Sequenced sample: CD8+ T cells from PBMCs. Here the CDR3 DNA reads TGTGCCAGCAGCTTAGCGGGAGGGCAGCACGAGCAGTACTTC. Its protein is CASSLAGGQHEQYF. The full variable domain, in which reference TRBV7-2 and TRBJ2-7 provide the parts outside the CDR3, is GAGVSQSPSNKVTEKGKDVELRCDPISGHTALYWYRQSLGQGLEFLIYFQGNSAPDKSGLPSDRFSAERTGGSVSTLTIQRTQQEDSAVYLCASSLAGGQHEQYFGPGTRLTVT.